One T cell receptor (beta chain) is described in this entry. This clone turned up a few times. No antigen is known for it. The input lacks base qualities; no much larger clone sits a single base away. This entry comes from a study of cytomegalovirus exposure and HLA in healthy donors (dated by TCRdb to 2016 to 2017). Regarding the complete study: In an earlier analysis of around 540 of the donors, about 260 Gb of sequence data and 90 million to 130 million unique TCR beta sequences from about 180 million T cells were reported. Roughly 300 gigabases of sequencing data and around 90 million unique TCR sequences made up an early release that covered under 750 HLA-typed donors. Among the roughly 400 genotyped donors, approximately 76% belonged to the genetic ancestry cluster associated with self-reported Caucasian donors. The aim of the study was to test whether cataloging public T cell receptors could identify signatures of past pathogen exposure. The study used immunosequencing to profile the T cell repertoires of around 600 subjects and linked those repertoires to cytomegalovirus serostatus. Along with the approximately 620-subject first cohort, a separate validation cohort of some 130 different subjects was used. To predict cytomegalovirus infection status, the study brought together high-throughput TCR immunosequencing, statistical association of individual TCRs with disease status, and machine learning. A later analysis re-examined previously published TCR beta repertoires from about 670 donors and added high-resolution HLA genotyping to investigate patterns of TCR occurrence. The later analysis used no new phenotypic data to find candidate immune exposures, relying instead on TCR beta sequences and their occurrence across donors. In an earlier analysis of 587 of the donors, high-throughput TCR beta sequencing was used to judge whether each TCR beta V gene segment behaved as functional or pseudogenic. Donor age, sex, ethnicity and CMV serostatus were compiled together with the repertoire data. A later genetic analysis used genome-wide SNP genotypes for about 65% of the 666 donors, treating that subset as a discovery cohort. Every repertoire in the discovery cohort had been generated on one and the same sequencing platform. HLA typing included class I and class II loci at four-digit resolution. Typing coverage varied by locus: 629-630 donors for A, B, C, DRB1 and DQB1; approximately 520 for DQA1; more than 600 for DPA1; roughly 470 for DPB1. Because of strong linkage in the cohort, a handful of DR-DQ haplotypes were treated as single units for association and clustering. On average, around 240,000 unique TCR beta nucleotide sequences were sequenced per donor among a few hundred genotyped donors of the cohort, with roughly 19% of those sequences being non-productive.

The cohort was made up of about 610 healthy bone marrow donors. At the time of sampling, every cohort member was nominally healthy, though immune exposures that went unrecorded were likely present. Of the 600 to 750 cohort members, more than 250 had a positive CMV serostatus and just over 350 had a negative one, while no CMV serostatus was recorded for the donor. A peripheral blood sample was provided by each donor, and peripheral blood mononuclear cells were used for TCR beta sequencing. Genomic DNA was extracted from the blood cell samples with the Qiagen DNeasy Blood Extraction Kit. Results the study describes overall, beyond this receptor: In both the original and validation cohorts, the classifier was reported to diagnose cytomegalovirus status with high specificity and sensitivity. A later genetic analysis reported fewer N-insertions in productive TCRs among donors in an Asian-associated ancestry cluster than the roughly 700-donor mean. In the study, approximately 150 TCR beta chains were listed as associated with cytomegalovirus. According to a later analysis, most CMV-associated TCR beta chains appeared to be HLA-restricted, and the HLA associations seemed to be driven largely by CMV exposure. In vitro tests confirmed that a few of the cytomegalovirus-associated TCR beta chains recognize cytomegalovirus antigens. A further reported finding was that TCR beta sequences accurately predicted the HLA-A and HLA-B alleles for most subjects in the first cohort. In a later analysis, the rate of TCR association differed among HLA loci, with DRB1 alleles having the most associated TCRs and HLA-C alleles having the fewest. When HLA alleles, especially DR and DQ, strongly co-occurred, attributing TCR associations to individual alleles was difficult. An earlier analysis of approximately 500 of the donors showed that most TCR beta V segments appeared in productive rearrangements either about 87% or about 30% of the time, which broadly matched IMGT annotations. The earlier analysis of 450 to 700 of the donors excluded seventeen rarely observed V segments, including chromosome 9 orphons, because counts were too low. Specific HLA alleles were associated with 16,951 TCR beta sequences at a false discovery rate of 0.05 in a later analysis. The 87-base-pair reads could not distinguish some IMGT-functional V segments, including TRBV6-2 and TRBV6-3, so those segments were excluded. Most TCR sequences were observed very rarely across donors, whereas some public TCRs were present in many individuals. Roughly uniform sequencing depth across donors was assumed in presence/absence analyses, although this assumption may not hold. Compared with equally common non-associated chains, HLA-associated TCR beta chains in a later analysis were more clonally expanded and had lower generation probabilities. Linkage disequilibrium might explain the correlated functional status among segregating V segments, but an unknown experimental factor could not be ruled out. This cohort had only TCR beta chains sequenced, and the lack of alpha or paired-chain data limited which features could be detected. The authors suggested that the approach could potentially be extended to other disease states and immunological phenotypes. According to a later analysis, parvovirus B19, influenza, CMV and Epstein-Barr virus appeared linked to several top co-occurrence clusters. Immune exposure information for the cohort was limited to CMV serostatus. Because some donors lacked HLA typing at each locus, the association tests relied only on the typed subset. In a later genetic analysis, a missense DCLRE1C variant was associated with V-gene and J-gene trimming of TCR beta chains, and the association was replicated in an independent cohort. A group of highly shared sequence variants was considered likely to be a technical artifact of the sequencing pipeline.

The CDR3 runs 14 amino acids, cysteine and phenylalanine included. Only the CDR3 DNA stays, 42 bases, in frame from base 1. V lost 3 bases and J lost 3 bases, and the count of bases not matched to a germline gene is 4. The germline V gene sets CDR1 to KGHSH and CDR2 to LQKENI. Library construction relied on the immunoSEQ multiplex PCR assay. The multiplex PCR relied on a mix of 60 forward primers for TCR Vbeta segments and 13 reverse primers for TCR Jbeta segments. A multiplex PCR assay on genomic DNA amplified the CDR3 region of rearranged TCR beta genes. The amplified TCR beta libraries were sequenced on the Illumina HiSeq System as 87-base-pair reads. On the study's bioinformatics: A later analysis counted about 80 million unique TCR beta chains across the 550 to 700 repertoires, and some 11 million of these chains were shared by at least two donors. To remove PCR and sequencing errors, raw reads were error-corrected and collapsed into unique sequences using a nearest-neighbor algorithm that merged closely related sequences. V, D and J gene segments were assigned by aligning CDR3 sequences to IMGT reference sequences. For a sequence to be retained, a match of at least six nucleotides was required to both a V gene segment and a J gene segment. Rearrangements were called productive when the CDR3 lacked stop codons and stayed in frame with V and J; all others were non-productive. CDR3 was defined according to IMGT convention as the region running from the second conserved V-encoded cysteine to the conserved J-encoded phenylalanine. Sequences without an unambiguous match to a single V gene segment were excluded from the earlier analysis of 450 to 750 of the donors. In an earlier analysis of roughly 500 of the donors, V segments were called functional above 56.7% productive rearrangements and were called segregating when the between-donor standard deviation exceeded 5%. To diagnose cytomegalovirus status from the catalog of TCR beta chain sequences, a statistical classification framework was built. In a later analysis, V and J genes were assigned by comparing TCR nucleotide sequences against IMGT/GENE-DB human TR gene sequences. The TCRdist pipeline was used in a later analysis to assign CDR3 sequences and most-parsimonious VDJ recombination scenarios. In a later analysis, each TCR beta chain was defined by its CDR3 amino acid sequence together with its V-gene family, and reads without a unique V-gene family were excluded. In a later analysis, fewer than 600 highly shared, low-generation-probability nucleotide sequences were removed to address suspected cross-contamination and a sequencing artifact. In a later analysis, a clonal expansion index was calculated for each public chain from normalized within-repertoire ranks of inferred template counts. In a later analysis, generation probabilities were computed with a VDJ recombination model fitted to out-of-frame rearrangements, and the resulting probabilities were checked against IGoR. In a later analysis, TCR-TCR, TCR-HLA and TCR-CMV co-occurrence was scored with hypergeometric tests, and a repertoire-size bias correction was applied to TCR pairs. False discovery rates were estimated in a later analysis by permuting HLA or CMV assignments 20 times. In a later analysis, co-occurring TCRs were grouped using DBSCAN, with TCRdist sequence similarity added in when clustering inside HLA-allele-positive subsets. Repertoires with fewer than 30,000 or more than 120,000 public chains, plus five repertoires with anomalous nucleotide sharing, were excluded from co-occurrence clustering. TCRdb obtained this table from immuneACCESS and retained in-frame rearrangements with V and J assigned. These tables miss some clones; where compared with another copy, unresolved V genes account for less than half of the shortfall, and the remainder is unexplained. V, J and clone size derive from that table, while D and trimming were established from the DNA sequence. This sample is represented by 35,000 to 45,000 clones; approximately 52% of them were singletons. Over 10% of the sample belongs to the ten largest clones.

Recombination linked TRBV18 to TRBJ1-1; 7 of the junction bases match TRBD1. The sequencing sample was made of PBMCs. This TCR was sampled from a human donor in good health. CDR3 region: CASSPYTGDTEAFF. The DNA sequence is as follows: TGTGCCAGCTCACCCTATACAGGGGACACTGAAGCTTTCTTT.